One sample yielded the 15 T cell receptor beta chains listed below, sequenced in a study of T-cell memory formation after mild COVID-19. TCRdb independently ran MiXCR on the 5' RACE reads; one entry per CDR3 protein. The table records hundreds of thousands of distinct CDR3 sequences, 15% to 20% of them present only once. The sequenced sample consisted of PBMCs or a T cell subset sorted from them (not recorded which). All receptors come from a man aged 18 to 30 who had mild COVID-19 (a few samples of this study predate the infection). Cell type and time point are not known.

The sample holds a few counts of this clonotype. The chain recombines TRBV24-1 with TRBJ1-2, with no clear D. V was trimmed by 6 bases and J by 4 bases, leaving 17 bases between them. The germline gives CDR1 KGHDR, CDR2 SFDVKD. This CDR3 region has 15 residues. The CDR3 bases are TGTGCCACCAGTAGTCCGGTAGAAGGCCCCTATGGCTACACCTTC. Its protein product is CATSSPVEGPYGYTF.

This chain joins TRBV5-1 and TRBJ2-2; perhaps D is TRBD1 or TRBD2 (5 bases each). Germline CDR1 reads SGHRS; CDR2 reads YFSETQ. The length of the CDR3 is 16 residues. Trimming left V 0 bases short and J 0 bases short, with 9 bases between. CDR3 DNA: TGCGCCAGCAGCTTGGCGGGGACGTCGAACACCGGGGAGCTGTTTTTT. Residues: CASSLAGTSNTGELFF.

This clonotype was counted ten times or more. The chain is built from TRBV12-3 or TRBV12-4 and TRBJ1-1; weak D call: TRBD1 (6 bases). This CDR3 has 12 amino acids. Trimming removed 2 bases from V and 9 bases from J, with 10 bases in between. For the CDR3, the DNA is TGTGCCAGCAGTTTATTGGGGGCCCAAGCTTTCTTT. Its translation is CASSLLGAQAFF.

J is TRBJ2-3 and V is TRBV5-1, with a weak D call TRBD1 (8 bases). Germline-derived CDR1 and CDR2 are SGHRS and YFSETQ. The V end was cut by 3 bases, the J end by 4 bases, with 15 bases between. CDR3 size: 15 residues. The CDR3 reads CASSYGQGGADTQYF. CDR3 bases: TGCGCCAGCAGCTATGGACAGGGAGGGGCAGATACGCAGTATTTT.

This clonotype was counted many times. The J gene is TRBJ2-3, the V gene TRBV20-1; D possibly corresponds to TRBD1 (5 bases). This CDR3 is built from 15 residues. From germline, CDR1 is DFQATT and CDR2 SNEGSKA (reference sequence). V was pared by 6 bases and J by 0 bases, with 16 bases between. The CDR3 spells CSAPRQISSTDTQYF. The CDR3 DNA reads TGCAGTGCACCTAGACAGATTTCTAGCACAGATACGCAGTATTTT.

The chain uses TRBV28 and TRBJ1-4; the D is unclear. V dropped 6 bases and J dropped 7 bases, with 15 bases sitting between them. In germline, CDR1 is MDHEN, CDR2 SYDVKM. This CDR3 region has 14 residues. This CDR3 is CASSIGREGEKLFF. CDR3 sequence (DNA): TGTGCCAGCAGCATTGGGAGGGAGGGTGAAAAACTGTTTTTT.

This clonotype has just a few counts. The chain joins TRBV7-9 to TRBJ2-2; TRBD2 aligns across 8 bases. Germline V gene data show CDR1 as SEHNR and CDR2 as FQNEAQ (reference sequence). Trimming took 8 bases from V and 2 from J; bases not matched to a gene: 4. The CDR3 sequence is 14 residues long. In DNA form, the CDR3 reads TGTGCCAGCCGAGCGGGGGTTAACACCGGGGAGCTGTTTTTT. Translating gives CASRAGVNTGELFF.

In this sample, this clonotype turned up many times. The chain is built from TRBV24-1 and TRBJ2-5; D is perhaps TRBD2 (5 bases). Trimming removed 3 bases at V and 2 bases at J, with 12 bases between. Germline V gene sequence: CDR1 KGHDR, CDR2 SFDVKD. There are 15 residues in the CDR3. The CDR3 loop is CATSDPTGIQETQYF. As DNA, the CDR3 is TGTGCCACCAGTGATCCCACGGGGATACAAGAGACCCAGTACTTC.

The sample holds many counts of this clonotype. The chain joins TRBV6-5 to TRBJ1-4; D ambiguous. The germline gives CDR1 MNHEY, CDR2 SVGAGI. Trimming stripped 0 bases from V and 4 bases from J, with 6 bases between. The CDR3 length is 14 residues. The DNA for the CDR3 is TGTGCCAGCAGTTACTCAGCCGGTAATGAAAAACTGTTTTTT. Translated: CASSYSAGNEKLFF.

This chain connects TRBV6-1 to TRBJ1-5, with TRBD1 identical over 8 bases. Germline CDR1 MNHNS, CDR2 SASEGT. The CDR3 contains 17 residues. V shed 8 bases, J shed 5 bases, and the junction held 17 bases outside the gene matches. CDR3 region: CASRRLGGQGGDQPQHF. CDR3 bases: TGTGCCAGCCGACGCCTTGGTGGACAGGGCGGCGATCAGCCCCAGCATTTT.

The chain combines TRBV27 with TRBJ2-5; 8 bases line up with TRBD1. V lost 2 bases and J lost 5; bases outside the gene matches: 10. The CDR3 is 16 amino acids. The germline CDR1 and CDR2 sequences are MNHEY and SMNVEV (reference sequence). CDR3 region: CASSLDPQGAGETQYF. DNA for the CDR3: TGTGCCAGCAGTTTAGACCCGCAGGGGGCGGGCGAGACCCAGTACTTC.

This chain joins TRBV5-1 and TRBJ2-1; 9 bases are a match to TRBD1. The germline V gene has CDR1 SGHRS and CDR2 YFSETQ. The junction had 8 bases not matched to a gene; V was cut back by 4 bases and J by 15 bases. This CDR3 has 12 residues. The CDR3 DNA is TGCGCCAGCAGCCGTCGGACAGGGGATTTGTTCTTC. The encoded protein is CASSRRTGDLFF.

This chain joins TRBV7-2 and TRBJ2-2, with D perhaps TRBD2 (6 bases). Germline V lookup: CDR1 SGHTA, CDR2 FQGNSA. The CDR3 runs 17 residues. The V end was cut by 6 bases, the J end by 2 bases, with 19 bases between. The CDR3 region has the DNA TGTGCCAGCAGTCAGGGCGGCCGGGGGTATAACACCGGGGAGCTGTTTTTT. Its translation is CASSQGGRGYNTGELFF.

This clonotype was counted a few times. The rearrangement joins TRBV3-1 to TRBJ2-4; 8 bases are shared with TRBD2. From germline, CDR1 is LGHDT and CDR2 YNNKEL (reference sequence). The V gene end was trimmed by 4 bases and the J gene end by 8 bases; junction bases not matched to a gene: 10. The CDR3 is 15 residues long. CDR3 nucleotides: TGTGCCAGCAGCCCGACCGGGACTAGGGCGTACATTCAGTACTTC. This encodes CASSPTGTRAYIQYF.

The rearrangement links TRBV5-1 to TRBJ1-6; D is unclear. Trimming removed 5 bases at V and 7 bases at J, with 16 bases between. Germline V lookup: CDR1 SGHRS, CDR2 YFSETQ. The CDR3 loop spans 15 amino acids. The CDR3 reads CASSSAGKENSPLHF. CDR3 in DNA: TGCGCCAGCAGTTCAGCCGGGAAGGAGAATTCACCCCTCCACTTT.